Listed below are T cell receptor beta chains from one sample, sequenced in a study of response to subunit inactivated influenza vaccine. TCRdb re-called the RT-PCR reads with MiXCR, one entry per CDR3 protein. The table records about 570,000 distinct CDR3 sequences, approximately 10% of them present only once. The same data also contributed to another study, on T cells expressing NK-cell markers.

The material sequenced was PBMCs from blood, taken on the day of vaccination. These receptors came from a man over 45 who received an inactivated influenza vaccine. CDR3s include the opening cysteine and the closing phenylalanine or tryptophan. The D gene is left open where the match is weak. For some rows the clone size is stated as once, few or many, or as a class when expanded; others skip it.

v_call	clone_size	j_call	d_call	cdr3_aa	cdr3_nt
TRBV6-2/TRBV6-3	few	TRBJ2-7	-	CASRGAGILTNEQYF	TGTGCCAGCAGGGGAGCAGGGATTTTAACCAACGAGCAGTACTTC
TRBV11-2	-	TRBJ2-3	TRBD2	CASSYTSGASTDTQYF	TGTGCCAGCAGCTACACTAGCGGAGCTAGCACAGATACGCAGTATTTT
TRBV10-3	-	TRBJ1-1	-	CAISQEENTEAFF	TGTGCCATCAGCCAAGAGGAGAACACTGAAGCTTTCTTT
TRBV7-9	few	TRBJ1-2	-	CASTQGSGIGYTF	TGTGCCAGCACCCAGGGTTCGGGAATTGGCTACACCTTC
TRBV28	few	TRBJ1-5	-	CASSSRGSDQPQHF	TGTGCCAGCAGTTCCCGGGGATCTGATCAGCCCCAGCATTTT
TRBV5-1	-	TRBJ2-3	TRBD1	CASSVDRLTDTQYF	TGCGCCAGCAGCGTGGACAGGTTGACAGATACGCAGTATTTT
TRBV20-1	-	TRBJ2-4	-	CSEILGVIQYF	TGCAGTGAGATACTAGGAGTCATTCAGTACTTC
TRBV5-1	-	TRBJ2-2	TRBD1	CASSLETGANTGELFF	TGCGCCAGCAGCTTGGAGACAGGGGCGAACACCGGGGAGCTGTTTTTT
TRBV20-1	few	TRBJ2-3	TRBD2	CSARAPSGYSTDTQYF	TGCAGTGCTAGAGCCCCTAGCGGGTATAGCACAGATACGCAGTATTTT
TRBV7-9	few	TRBJ2-1	-	CASSETGQGLNEQFF	TGTGCCAGCAGCGAAACAGGGCAGGGTCTCAATGAGCAGTTCTTC
TRBV5-1	few	TRBJ1-4	-	CASSAGPNEKLFF	TGCGCCAGCAGCGCAGGGCCTAATGAAAAACTGTTTTTT
TRBV27	few	TRBJ2-2	-	CASRILNTGELFF	TGTGCCAGCAGGATCCTTAACACCGGGGAGCTGTTTTTT
TRBV5-1	many	TRBJ2-1	TRBD2	CASSLAGGRVYNEQFF	TGCGCCAGCAGCTTGGCCGGCGGGAGAGTCTACAATGAGCAGTTCTTC
TRBV7-9	few	TRBJ1-5	-	CASGDDSNQPQHF	TGTGCCAGCGGAGACGATAGCAATCAGCCCCAGCATTTT
TRBV6-1	-	TRBJ2-7	TRBD1	CASSQIPPGQGLYEQYF	TGTGCCAGCAGTCAAATCCCCCCGGGACAGGGACTCTACGAGCAGTACTTC
TRBV11-2	few	TRBJ2-1	TRBD2	CASSPGLGPYNEQFF	TGTGCCAGCAGCCCTGGACTAGGACCATACAATGAGCAGTTCTTC
TRBV6-5	many	TRBJ2-6	-	CASSYFGSGANVLTF	TGTGCCAGCAGTTACTTTGGCTCTGGGGCCAACGTCCTGACTTTC
TRBV29-1	many	TRBJ2-3	TRBD2	CSVERWTSGRTDTQYF	TGCAGCGTTGAAAGATGGACTAGCGGGAGAACGGATACGCAGTATTTT
TRBV30	few	TRBJ2-3	-	CAWSEGALTDTQYF	TGTGCCTGGAGTGAAGGAGCTCTGACAGATACGCAGTATTTT
TRBV29-1	few	TRBJ2-1	-	CSVDTPLLGRQFF	TGCAGCGTTGACACGCCGCTACTCGGGCGGCAGTTCTTC
TRBV6-2/TRBV6-3	many	TRBJ2-6	-	CASSYSNLRSGANVLTF	TGTGCCAGCAGTTACTCCAACCTTAGGTCTGGGGCCAACGTCCTGACTTTC
TRBV12-3/TRBV12-4	few	TRBJ2-1	-	CASRQQGSSYNEQFF	TGTGCCAGCAGGCAACAGGGAAGCTCCTACAATGAGCAGTTCTTC
TRBV6-2/TRBV6-3	-	TRBJ2-1	-	CASAGGYNEQFF	TGTGCCAGCGCAGGCGGTTACAATGAGCAGTTCTTC
TRBV12-3/TRBV12-4	few	TRBJ2-7	-	CASTQGGLGAYEQYF	TGTGCCAGCACTCAAGGGGGACTGGGGGCCTACGAGCAGTACTTC
TRBV5-1	few	TRBJ1-2	TRBD1	CASSSWTGGDYGYTF	TGCGCCAGCAGCTCCTGGACAGGGGGCGACTATGGCTACACCTTC
TRBV5-1	few	TRBJ1-5	-	CASSQGTDSNQPQHF	TGCGCCAGCAGCCAAGGGACCGATAGCAATCAGCCCCAGCATTTT
TRBV7-9	few	TRBJ2-3	-	CASSSGVTSTDTQYF	TGTGCCAGCAGCTCGGGAGTTACTAGCACAGATACGCAGTATTTT
TRBV7-2	many	TRBJ2-1	-	CASNLGLGHNEQFF	TGTGCCAGCAATTTGGGATTGGGGCACAATGAGCAGTTCTTC
TRBV18	-	TRBJ1-2	TRBD1	CASSPNVGTGRSLGGYTF	TGTGCCAGCTCACCGAACGTTGGGACAGGGAGATCCTTGGGGGGCTACACCTTC
TRBV14	few	TRBJ1-1	-	CASSQQQSGAFF	TGTGCCAGCAGCCAACAGCAGTCTGGAGCTTTCTTT
TRBV20-1	-	TRBJ1-6	TRBD1	CRAGEAGGNSPLHF	TGCAGAGCTGGGGAGGCAGGGGGTAATTCACCCCTCCACTTT
TRBV7-9	-	TRBJ1-4	-	CASSSRGYANEKLFF	TGTGCCAGCAGCAGCCGGGGCTACGCTAATGAAAAACTGTTTTTT
TRBV7-2	many	TRBJ2-3	-	CASSLLGGQADTQYF	TGTGCCAGCAGCTTATTGGGGGGCCAGGCAGATACGCAGTATTTT
TRBV14	many	TRBJ2-2	-	CASSQVVGLPTGELFF	TGTGCCAGCAGCCAAGTCGTCGGACTACCCACCGGGGAGCTGTTTTTT
TRBV5-1	many	TRBJ2-2	-	CASSLESASNTGELFF	TGCGCCAGCAGCTTAGAGAGCGCCTCGAACACCGGGGAGCTGTTTTTT
TRBV7-2	-	TRBJ2-6	-	CASSPNTGSGANVLTF	TGTGCCAGCAGCCCCAATACAGGGTCTGGGGCCAACGTCCTGACTTTC
TRBV5-1	-	TRBJ2-1	-	CASSAESGLVQFF	TGCGCCAGCAGCGCCGAGTCGGGTTTGGTGCAGTTCTTC
TRBV28	few	TRBJ2-4	-	CASSLGGGGDIQYF	TGTGCCAGCAGTCTAGGGGGAGGGGGTGACATTCAGTACTTC
TRBV5-1	-	TRBJ2-5	TRBD2	CASSLALAGVETQYF	TGCGCCAGCAGCTTGGCCCTAGCGGGAGTTGAGACCCAGTACTTC
TRBV3-1	many	TRBJ1-4	-	CASSLDGPNEKLFF	TGTGCCAGCAGCCTGGACGGTCCTAATGAAAAACTGTTTTTT
TRBV20-1	few	TRBJ1-4	-	CSAGQSFNEKLFF	TGCAGTGCTGGACAGTCGTTTAATGAAAAACTGTTTTTT